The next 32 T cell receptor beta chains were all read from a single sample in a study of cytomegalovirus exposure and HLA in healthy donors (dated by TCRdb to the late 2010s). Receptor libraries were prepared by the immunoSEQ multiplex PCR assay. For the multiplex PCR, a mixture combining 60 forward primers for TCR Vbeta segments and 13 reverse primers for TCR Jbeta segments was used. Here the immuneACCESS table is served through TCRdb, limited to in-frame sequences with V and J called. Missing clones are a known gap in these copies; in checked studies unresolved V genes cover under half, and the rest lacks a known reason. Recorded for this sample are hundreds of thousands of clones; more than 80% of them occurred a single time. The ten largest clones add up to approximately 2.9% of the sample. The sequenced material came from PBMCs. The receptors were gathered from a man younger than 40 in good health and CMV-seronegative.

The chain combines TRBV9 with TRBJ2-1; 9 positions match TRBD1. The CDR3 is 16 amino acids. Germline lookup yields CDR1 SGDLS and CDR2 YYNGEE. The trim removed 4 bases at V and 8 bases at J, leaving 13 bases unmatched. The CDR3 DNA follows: TGTGCCAGCAGCCCAAGCTCCGGGACAGGGAACCATGAGCAGTTCTTC. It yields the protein CASSPSSGTGNHEQFF.

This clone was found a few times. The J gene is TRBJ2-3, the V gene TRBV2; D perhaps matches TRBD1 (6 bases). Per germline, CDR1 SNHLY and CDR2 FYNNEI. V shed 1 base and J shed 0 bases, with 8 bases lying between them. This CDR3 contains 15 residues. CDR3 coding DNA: TGTGCCAGCAGTGAAGGACAGGAGAGCACAGATACGCAGTATTTT. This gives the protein CASSEGQESTDTQYF.

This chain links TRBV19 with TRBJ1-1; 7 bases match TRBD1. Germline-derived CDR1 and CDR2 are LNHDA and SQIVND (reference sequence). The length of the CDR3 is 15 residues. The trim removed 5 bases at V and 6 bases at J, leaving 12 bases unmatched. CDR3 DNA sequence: TGTGCCAGTAGTTTGAGTGTCAGGGGGAGGTCTGAAGCTTTCTTT. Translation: CASSLSVRGRSEAFF.

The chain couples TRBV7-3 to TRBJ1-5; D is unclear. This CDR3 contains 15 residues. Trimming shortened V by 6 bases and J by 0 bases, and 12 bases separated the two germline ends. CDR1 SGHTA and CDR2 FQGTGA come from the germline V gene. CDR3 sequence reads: CASSPVSYSNQPQHF. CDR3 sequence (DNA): TGTGCCAGCAGTCCGGTGTCTTATAGCAATCAGCCCCAGCATTTT.

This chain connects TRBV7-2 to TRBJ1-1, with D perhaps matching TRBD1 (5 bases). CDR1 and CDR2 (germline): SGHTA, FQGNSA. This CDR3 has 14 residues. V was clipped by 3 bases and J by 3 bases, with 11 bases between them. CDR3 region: CASSFNPRDTEAFF. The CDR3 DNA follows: TGTGCCAGCAGCTTTAACCCCAGGGACACTGAAGCTTTCTTT.

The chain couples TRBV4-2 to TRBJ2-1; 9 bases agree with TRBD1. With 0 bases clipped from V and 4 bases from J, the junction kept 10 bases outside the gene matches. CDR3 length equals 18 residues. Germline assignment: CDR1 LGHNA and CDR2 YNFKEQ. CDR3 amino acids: CASSQDLLGQGPYNEQFF. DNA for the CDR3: TGTGCCAGCAGCCAAGATCTTTTGGGACAGGGACCATACAATGAGCAGTTCTTC.

CDR3: CASSLAASGNEQFF. The CDR3, as DNA: TGTGCCAGCAGCTTGGCCGCTAGCGGGAATGAGCAGTTCTTC. J is TRBJ2-1 and V is TRBV5-5, with 8 bases identical to TRBD2. CDR1 is SGHKS and CDR2 is YYEKEE in the germline V gene (reference sequence). The CDR3 length is 14 residues. The trim removed 0 bases at V and 7 bases at J, leaving 3 bases unmatched.

CDR3 nucleotides: TGTGCCAGCTCACCGACGACAGGGGGCTACGAGCAGTACTTC. This gives the protein CASSPTTGGYEQYF. The chain carries TRBV18 and TRBJ2-7; TRBD1 matches 9 bases. The ends lost 3 bases at V and 3 bases at J; junction bases unmatched: 3. Per the germline V gene, CDR1 is KGHSH and CDR2 is LQKENI. The CDR3 covers 14 residues.

The CDR3 DNA reads TGTGCCATCAGTGCCGGGACAGGGCAGCTCTATGGCTACACCTTC. Protein: CAISAGTGQLYGYTF. J is TRBJ1-2 and V is TRBV10-3; 9 nucleotides match TRBD1. The length of the CDR3 is 15 residues. After removal of 4 bases from V and 4 bases from J, the junction contained 7 bases not matched to a gene. CDR1 and CDR2 (germline): ENHRY, SYGVKD.

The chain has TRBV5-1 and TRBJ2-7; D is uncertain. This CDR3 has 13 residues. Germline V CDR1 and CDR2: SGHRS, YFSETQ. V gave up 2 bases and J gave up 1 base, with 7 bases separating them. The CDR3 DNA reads TGCGCCAGCAGCTTTGACTTGTCCTACGAGCAGTACTTC. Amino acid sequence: CASSFDLSYEQYF.

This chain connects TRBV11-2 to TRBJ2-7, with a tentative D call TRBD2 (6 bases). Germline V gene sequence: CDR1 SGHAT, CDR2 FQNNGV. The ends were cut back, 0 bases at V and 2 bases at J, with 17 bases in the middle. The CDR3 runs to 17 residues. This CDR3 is CASSLEESGENAYEQYF. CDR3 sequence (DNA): TGTGCCAGCAGCTTAGAGGAGTCGGGGGAGAACGCCTACGAGCAGTACTTC.

CDR3 in amino acids: CASSLAMGTGSSYNSPLHF. CDR3 DNA: TGTGCCAGCAGCTTAGCAATGGGGACAGGGAGCTCCTATAATTCACCCCTCCACTTT. The chain couples TRBV7-9 to TRBJ1-6; 9 bases are shared with TRBD1. The CDR3 has 19 residues. V shed 0 bases and J 0 bases; nucleotides not matched to a gene: 6. From germline, CDR1 is SEHNR and CDR2 FQNEAQ (reference sequence).

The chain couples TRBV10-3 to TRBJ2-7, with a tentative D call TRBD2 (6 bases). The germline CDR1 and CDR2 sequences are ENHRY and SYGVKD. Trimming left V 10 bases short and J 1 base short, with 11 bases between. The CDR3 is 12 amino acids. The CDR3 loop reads CATLGGSYEQYF. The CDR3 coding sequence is TGTGCCACCCTCGGGGGATCCTACGAGCAGTACTTC.

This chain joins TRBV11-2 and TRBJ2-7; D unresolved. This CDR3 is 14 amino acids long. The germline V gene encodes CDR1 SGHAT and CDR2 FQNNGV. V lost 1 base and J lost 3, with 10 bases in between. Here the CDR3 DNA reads TGTGCCAGCAGCTTAGGGCAGTTCCTCTACGAGCAGTACTTC. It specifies CASSLGQFLYEQYF.

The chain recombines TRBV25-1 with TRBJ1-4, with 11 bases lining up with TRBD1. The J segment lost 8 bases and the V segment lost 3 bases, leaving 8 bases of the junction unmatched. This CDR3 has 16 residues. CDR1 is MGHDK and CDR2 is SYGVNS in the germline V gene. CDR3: CASSERWTGGREKLFF. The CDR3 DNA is TGTGCCAGCAGTGAGCGCTGGACAGGGGGCCGAGAAAAACTGTTTTTT.

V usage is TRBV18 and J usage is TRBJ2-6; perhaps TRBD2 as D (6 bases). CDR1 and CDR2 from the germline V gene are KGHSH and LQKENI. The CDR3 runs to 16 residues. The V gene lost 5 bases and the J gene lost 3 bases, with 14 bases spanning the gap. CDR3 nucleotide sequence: TGTGCCAGCTCATCCACGGGGGTCGGTGGGGCCAACGTCCTGACTTTC. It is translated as CASSSTGVGGANVLTF.

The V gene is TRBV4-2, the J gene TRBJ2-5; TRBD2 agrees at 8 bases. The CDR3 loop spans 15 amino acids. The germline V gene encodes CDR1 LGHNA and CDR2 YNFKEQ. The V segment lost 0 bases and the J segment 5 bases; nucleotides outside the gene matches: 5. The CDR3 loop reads CASSQDTGGPETQYF. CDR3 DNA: TGTGCCAGCAGCCAAGACACGGGGGGGCCGGAGACCCAGTACTTC.

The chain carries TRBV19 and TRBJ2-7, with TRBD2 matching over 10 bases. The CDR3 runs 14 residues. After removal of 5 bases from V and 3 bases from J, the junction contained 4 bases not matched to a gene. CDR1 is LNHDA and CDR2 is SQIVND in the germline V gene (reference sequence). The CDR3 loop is CASSRLAGVYEQYF. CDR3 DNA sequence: TGTGCCAGTAGTCGTCTAGCGGGAGTCTACGAGCAGTACTTC. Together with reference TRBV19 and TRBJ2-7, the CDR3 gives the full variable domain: DGGITQSPKYLFRKEGQNVTLSCEQNLNHDAMYWYRQDPGQGLRLIYYSQIVNDFQKGDIAEGYSVSREKKESFPLTVTSAQKNPTAFYLCASSRLAGVYEQYFGPGTRLTVT.

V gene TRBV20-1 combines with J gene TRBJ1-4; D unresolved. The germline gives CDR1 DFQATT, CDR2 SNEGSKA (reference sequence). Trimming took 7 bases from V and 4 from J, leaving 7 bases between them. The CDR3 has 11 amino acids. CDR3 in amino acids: CSGQFNEKLFF. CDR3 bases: TGCAGTGGGCAGTTTAATGAAAAACTGTTTTTT.

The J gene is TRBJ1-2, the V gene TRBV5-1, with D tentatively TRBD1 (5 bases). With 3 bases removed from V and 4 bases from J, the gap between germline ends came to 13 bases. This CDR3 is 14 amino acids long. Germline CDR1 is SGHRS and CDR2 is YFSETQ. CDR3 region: CASSSVTRAYGYTF. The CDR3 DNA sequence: TGCGCCAGCAGCTCCGTCACCAGGGCCTATGGCTACACCTTC.

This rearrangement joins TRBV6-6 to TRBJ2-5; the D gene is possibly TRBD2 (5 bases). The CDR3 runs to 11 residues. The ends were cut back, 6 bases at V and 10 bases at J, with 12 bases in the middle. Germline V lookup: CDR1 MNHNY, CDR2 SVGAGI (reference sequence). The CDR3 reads CASRHPAGQYF. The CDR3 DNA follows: TGTGCCAGCAGACATCCGGCGGGCCAGTACTTC.

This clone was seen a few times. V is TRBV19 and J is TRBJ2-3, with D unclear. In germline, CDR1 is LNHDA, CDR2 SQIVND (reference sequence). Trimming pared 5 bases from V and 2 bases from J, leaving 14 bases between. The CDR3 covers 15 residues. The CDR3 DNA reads TGTGCCAGTAGTCAAGACACTTCCGCCACAGATACGCAGTATTTT. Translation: CASSQDTSATDTQYF.

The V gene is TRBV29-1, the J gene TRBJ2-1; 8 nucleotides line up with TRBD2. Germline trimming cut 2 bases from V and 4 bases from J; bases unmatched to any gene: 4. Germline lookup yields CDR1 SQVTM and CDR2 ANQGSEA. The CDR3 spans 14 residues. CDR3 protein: CSVERRGVYNEQFF. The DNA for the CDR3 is TGCAGCGTTGAACGGCGGGGGGTATACAATGAGCAGTTCTTC.

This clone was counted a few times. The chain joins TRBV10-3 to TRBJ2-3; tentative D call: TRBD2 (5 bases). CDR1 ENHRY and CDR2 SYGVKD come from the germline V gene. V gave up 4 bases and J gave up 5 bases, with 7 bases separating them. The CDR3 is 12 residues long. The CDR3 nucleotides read TGTGCCATCAGTGGAGGGTTAGATACGCAGTATTTT. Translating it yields CAISGGLDTQYF.

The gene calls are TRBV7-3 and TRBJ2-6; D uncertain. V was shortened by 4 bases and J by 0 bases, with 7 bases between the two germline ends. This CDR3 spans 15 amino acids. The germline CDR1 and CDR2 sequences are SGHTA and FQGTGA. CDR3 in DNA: TGTGCCAGCAGCTCCCACATCTCTGGGGCCAACGTCCTGACTTTC. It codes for CASSSHISGANVLTF.

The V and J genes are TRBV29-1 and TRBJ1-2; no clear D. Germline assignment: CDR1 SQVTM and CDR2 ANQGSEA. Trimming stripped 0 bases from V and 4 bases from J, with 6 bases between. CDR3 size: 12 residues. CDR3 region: CSVEDLSYGYTF. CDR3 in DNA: TGCAGCGTTGAAGACCTGAGCTATGGCTACACCTTC.

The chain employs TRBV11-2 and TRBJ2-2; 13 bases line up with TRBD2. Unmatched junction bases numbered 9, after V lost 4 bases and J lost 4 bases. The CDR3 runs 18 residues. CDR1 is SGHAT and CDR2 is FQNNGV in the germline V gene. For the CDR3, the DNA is TGTGCCAGCAGCTGGACTAGCGGGGGATATGGGGGCACCGGGGAGCTGTTTTTT. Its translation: CASSWTSGGYGGTGELFF.

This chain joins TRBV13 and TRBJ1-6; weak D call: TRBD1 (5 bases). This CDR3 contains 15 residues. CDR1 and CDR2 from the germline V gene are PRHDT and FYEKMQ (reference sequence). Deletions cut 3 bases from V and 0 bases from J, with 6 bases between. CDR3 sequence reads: CASSFQGSYNSPLHF. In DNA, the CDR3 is TGTGCCAGCAGCTTCCAGGGCTCCTATAATTCACCCCTCCACTTT.

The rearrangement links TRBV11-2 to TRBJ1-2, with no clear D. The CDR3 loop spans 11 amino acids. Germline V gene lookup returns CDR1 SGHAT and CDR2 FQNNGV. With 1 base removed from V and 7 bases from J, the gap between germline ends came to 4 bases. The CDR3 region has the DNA TGTGCCAGCAGCTTAGCATTTGGCTACACCTTC. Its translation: CASSLAFGYTF.

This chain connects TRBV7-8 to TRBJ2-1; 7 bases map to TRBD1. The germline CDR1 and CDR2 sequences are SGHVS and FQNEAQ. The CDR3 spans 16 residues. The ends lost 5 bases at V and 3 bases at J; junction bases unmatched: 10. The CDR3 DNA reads TGTGCCAGCAGCGCCAGGCAGGGGGTTGGCTACAATGAGCAGTTCTTC. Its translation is CASSARQGVGYNEQFF.

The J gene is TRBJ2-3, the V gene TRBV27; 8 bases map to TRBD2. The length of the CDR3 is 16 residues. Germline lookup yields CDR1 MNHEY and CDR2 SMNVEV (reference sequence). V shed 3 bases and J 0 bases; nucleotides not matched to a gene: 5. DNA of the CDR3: TGTGCCAGCAGTTTCCAGCGGGGGACTAGCACAGATACGCAGTATTTT. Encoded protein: CASSFQRGTSTDTQYF.

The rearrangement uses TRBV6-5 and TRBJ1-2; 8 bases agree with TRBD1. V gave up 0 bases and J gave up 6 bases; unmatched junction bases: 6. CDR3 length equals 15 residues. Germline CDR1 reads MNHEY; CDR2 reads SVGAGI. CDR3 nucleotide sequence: TGTGCCAGCAGTTACTCAAGACAGGGGAGTGATGGCTACACCTTC. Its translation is CASSYSRQGSDGYTF.